This T cell receptor beta chain was obtained from a study of OX40 agonist ivuxolimab in advanced cancers. Study-level information: Given to patients was ivuxolimab, an agonistic anti-OX40 (CD134) antibody.

General study findings and limits: Those patients achieving a partial response at 0.1-3.0 mg/kg showed among the lowest clonal expansion.

Details on this clone: What it binds is not known.

Germline loops: CDR1 SEHNR, CDR2 FQNEAQ (reference sequence). V was clipped by 5 bases and J by 0 bases, with 5 bases between them. The CDR3 spans 12 residues. Assay used: immunoSEQ multiplex PCR; TCRdb lists only in-frame clones, some missing. Of 45,000 or so clones in the sample, 84% were seen once. The TCR comes from an adult with an advanced solid tumor such as melanoma, head and neck, liver or kidney cancer. The chain carries TRBV7-9 and TRBJ2-7; D is unclear. Source: CD4+ or CD8+ T cells sorted from blood, taken in a trial of the OX40 agonist ivuxolimab. The CDR3 DNA reads TGTGCCAGCAGCCCGAGCTCCTACGAGCAGTACTTC. Translation gives CASSPSSYEQYF.